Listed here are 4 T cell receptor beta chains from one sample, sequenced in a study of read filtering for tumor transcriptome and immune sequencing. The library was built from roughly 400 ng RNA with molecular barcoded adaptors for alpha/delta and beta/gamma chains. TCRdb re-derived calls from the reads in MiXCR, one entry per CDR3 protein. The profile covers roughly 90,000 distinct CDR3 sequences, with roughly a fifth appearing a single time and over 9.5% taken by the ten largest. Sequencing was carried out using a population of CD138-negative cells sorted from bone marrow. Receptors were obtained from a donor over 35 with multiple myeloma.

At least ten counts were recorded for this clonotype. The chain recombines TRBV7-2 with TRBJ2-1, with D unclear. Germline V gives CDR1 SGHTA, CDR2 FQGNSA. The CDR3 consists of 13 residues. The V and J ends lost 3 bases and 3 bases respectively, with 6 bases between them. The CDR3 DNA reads TGTGCCAGCAGCTTTAACAGCTACAATGAGCAGTTCTTC. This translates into CASSFNSYNEQFF.

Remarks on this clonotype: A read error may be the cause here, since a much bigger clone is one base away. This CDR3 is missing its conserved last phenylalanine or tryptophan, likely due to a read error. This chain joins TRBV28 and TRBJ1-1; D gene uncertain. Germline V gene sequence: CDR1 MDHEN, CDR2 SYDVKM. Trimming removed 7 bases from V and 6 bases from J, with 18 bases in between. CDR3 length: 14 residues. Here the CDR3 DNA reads TGTGCCAGCACACCCCTTAGTCAGGTTCCTGAAGCTTTCCTT. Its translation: CASTPLSQVPEAFL.

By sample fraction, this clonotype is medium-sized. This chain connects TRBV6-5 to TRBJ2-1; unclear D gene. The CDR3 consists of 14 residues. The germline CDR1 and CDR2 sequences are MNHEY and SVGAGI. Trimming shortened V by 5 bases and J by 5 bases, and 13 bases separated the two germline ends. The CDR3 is CASSTRRRNNEQFF. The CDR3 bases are TGTGCCAGCAGTACGAGACGGCGAAACAATGAGCAGTTCTTC.

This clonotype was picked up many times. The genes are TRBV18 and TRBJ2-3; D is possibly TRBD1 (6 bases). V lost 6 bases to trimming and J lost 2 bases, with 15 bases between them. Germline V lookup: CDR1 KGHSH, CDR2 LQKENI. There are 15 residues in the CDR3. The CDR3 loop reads CASSQTGALTDTQYF. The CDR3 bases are TGTGCCAGCTCGCAGACAGGAGCGCTCACAGATACGCAGTATTTT. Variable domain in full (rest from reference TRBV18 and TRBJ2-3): NAGVMQNPRHLVRRRGQEARLRCSPMKGHSHVYWYRQLPEEGLKFMVYLQKENIIDESGMPKERFSAEFPKEGPSILRIQQVVRGDSAAYFCASSQTGALTDTQYFGPGTRLTVL.